The clone carrying this TCR beta chain was detected only once. The data belong to a study of T cells in localized non-small cell lung cancer. This table comes from immunoSEQ multiplex PCR, and its TCRdb copy is limited to in-frame clones, with some not included. The table has under 25,000 clones, 75% to 90% seen once. Germline CDR1 is SGHVS and CDR2 is FQNEAQ. The CDR3 is made up of 15 amino acids. V was clipped by 5 bases and J by 10 bases, with 18 bases between them. The V and J genes are TRBV7-8 and TRBJ1-6, with a tentative D call TRBD1 (5 bases). The material sequenced was peripheral blood, taken before any cancer treatment. The TCR was taken from a man between 35 and 75 years old with stage I squamous cell lung carcinoma. The CDR3 coding sequence is TGTGCCAGCAGCCCACTGGTGCAGGGAGGGTCACCCCTCCACTTT. Protein sequence: CASSPLVQGGSPLHF. The full variable domain, rest sourced from reference TRBV7-8 and TRBJ1-6, is GAGVSQSPRYKVAKRGQDVALRCDPISGHVSLFWYQQALGQGPEFLTYFQNEAQLDKSGLPSDRFFAERPEGSVSTLKIQRTQQEDSAVYLCASSPLVQGGSPLHFGNGTRLTVT.